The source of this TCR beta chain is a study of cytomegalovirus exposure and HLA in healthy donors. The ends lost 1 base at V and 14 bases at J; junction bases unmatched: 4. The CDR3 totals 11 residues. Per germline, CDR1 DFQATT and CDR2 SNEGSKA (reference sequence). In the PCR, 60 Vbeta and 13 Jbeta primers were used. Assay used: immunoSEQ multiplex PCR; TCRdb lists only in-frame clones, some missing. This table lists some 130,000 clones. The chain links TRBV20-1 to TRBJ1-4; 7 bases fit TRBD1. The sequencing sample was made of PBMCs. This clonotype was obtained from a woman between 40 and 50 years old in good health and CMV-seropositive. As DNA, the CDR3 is TGCAGTGCTAGAGGACAGGGCATGCTGTTTTTT. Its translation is CSARGQGMLFF.